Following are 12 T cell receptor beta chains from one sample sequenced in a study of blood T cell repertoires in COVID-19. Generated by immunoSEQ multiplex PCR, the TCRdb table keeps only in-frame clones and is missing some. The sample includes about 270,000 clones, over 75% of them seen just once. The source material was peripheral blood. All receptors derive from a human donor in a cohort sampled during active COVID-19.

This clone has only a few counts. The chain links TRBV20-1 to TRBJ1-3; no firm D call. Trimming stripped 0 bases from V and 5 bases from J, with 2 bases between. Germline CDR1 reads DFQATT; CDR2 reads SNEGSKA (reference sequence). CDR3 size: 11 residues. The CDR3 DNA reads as TGCAGTGCTAGAGATAGAAACACCATATATTTT. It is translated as CSARDRNTIYF.

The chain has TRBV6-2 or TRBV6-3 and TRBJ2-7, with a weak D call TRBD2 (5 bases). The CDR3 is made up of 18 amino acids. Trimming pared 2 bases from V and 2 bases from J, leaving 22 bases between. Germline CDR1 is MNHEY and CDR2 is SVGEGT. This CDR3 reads CASSYGRVMRSGTYEQYF. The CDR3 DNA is TGTGCCAGCAGTTACGGTAGGGTAATGAGGAGCGGTACCTACGAGCAGTACTTC.

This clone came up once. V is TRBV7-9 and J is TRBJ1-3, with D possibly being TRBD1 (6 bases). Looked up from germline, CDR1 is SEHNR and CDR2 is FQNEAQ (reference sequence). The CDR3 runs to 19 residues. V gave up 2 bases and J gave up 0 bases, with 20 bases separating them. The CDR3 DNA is TGTGCCAGCAGCTTAAAAGCCCTACAGGGTACGAGCTCTGGAAACACCATATATTTT. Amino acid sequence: CASSLKALQGTSSGNTIYF.

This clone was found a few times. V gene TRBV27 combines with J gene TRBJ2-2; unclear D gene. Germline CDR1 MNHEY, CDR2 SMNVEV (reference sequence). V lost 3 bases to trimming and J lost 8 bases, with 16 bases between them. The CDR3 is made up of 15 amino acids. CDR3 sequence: CASSFTYPPSGELFF. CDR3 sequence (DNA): TGTGCCAGCAGTTTCACCTACCCGCCCTCTGGGGAGCTGTTTTTT.

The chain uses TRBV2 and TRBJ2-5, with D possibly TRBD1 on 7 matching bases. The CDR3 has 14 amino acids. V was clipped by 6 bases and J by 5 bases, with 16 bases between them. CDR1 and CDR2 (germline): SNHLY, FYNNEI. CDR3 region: CASRRDRWGETQYF. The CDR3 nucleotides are TGTGCCAGCAGGCGGGACAGATGGGGGGAGACCCAGTACTTC.

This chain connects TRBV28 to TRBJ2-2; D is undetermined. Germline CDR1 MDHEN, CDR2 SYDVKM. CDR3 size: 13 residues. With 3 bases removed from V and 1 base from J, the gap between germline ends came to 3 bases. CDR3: CASSFRNTGELFF. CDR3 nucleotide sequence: TGTGCCAGCAGTTTCAGGAACACCGGGGAGCTGTTTTTT. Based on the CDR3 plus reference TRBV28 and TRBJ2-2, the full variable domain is DVKVTQSSRYLVKRTGEKVFLECVQDMDHENMFWYRQDPGLGLRLIYFSYDVKMKEKGDIPEGYSVSREKKERFSLILESASTNQTSMYLCASSFRNTGELFFGEGSRLTVL.

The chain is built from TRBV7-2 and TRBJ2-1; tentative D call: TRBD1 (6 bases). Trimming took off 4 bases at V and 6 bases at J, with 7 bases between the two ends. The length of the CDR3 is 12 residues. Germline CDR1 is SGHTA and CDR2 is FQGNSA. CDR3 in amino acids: CASSSQGNEQFF. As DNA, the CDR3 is TGTGCCAGCAGCTCACAGGGCAATGAGCAGTTCTTC.

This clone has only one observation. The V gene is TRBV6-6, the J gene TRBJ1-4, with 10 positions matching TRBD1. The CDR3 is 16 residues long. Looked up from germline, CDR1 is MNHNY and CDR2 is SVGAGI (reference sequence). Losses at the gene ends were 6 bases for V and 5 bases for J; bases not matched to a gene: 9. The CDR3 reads CASRELGTGENEKLFF. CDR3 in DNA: TGTGCCAGCAGGGAACTCGGGACAGGGGAGAATGAAAAACTGTTTTTT.

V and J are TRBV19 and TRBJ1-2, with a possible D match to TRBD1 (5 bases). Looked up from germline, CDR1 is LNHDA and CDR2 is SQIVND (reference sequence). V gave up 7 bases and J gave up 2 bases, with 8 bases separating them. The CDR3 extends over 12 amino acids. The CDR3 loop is CASKQVNYGYTF. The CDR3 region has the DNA TGTGCCAGTAAACAGGTCAACTATGGCTACACCTTC.

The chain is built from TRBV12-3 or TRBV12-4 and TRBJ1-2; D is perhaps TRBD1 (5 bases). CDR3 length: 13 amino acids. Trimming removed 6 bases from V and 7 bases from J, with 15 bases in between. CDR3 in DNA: TGTGCCAGCAGCAACTCATGGGGGGGTGGCTACACCTTC. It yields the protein CASSNSWGGGYTF.

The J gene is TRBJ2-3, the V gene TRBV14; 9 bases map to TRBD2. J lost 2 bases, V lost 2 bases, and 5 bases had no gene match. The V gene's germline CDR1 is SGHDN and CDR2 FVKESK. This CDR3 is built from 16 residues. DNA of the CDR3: TGTGCCAGCAGCCAATGGCGGGAGGGACCCACAGATACGCAGTATTTT. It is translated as CASSQWREGPTDTQYF.

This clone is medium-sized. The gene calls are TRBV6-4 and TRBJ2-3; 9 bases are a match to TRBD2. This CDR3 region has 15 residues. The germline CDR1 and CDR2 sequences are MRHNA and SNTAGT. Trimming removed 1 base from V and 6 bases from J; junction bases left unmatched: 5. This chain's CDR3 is CASSDYAGGVDTQYF. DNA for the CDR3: TGTGCCAGCAGTGACTATGCGGGAGGGGTGGATACGCAGTATTTT.